This T cell receptor (beta chain) was observed in a study of Tregs in tolerant kidney transplant recipients. Study summary: Activated donor B cells came from 10-day culture on CD40L 3T3 cells. CD4+CD25+CD127- cells came from approximately 3-day belatacept mixed lymphocyte reactions, some with approximately 5-day graft donor restimulation. Study-wide results and caveats: Tregs expanded with activated donor B cells seemed most donor-specific.

Here immunoSEQ multiplex PCR was the method, and the copy in TCRdb shows in-frame clones only, minus some. This repertoire shows over a thousand clones, 40% to 45% found once; its top ten account for around 28%. Remarks on this clone: Its antigen is as yet unknown.

This CDR3 is built from 12 residues. Germline CDR1 and CDR2: SGHAT and FQDESV (reference sequence). The V end was cut by 1 base, the J end by 7 bases, with 8 bases between. The specimen was Tregs from blood grown in culture. This chain uses TRBV11-1 with TRBJ2-7, with D maybe TRBD2 (6 bases). The sequence derives from a human donor in good health. CDR3 in amino acids: CASSLGGGEQYF. Written as DNA, the CDR3 is TGTGCCAGCAGCTTAGGTGGAGGGGAGCAGTACTTC.